Given below is one T cell receptor (beta chain) in context. Donors comprised only Caucasian adults living in Nashville, Tennessee. This sample was taken from a study of shared clonotypes between healthy human individuals. Profiling relied on immunoSEQ multiplex PCR, and the TCRdb table lists in-frame clones only, not all of them. In the table there are 2 million to 2.5 million clones, approximately 95% of which are singletons. This CDR3 is built from 15 residues. Germline V CDR1 and CDR2: MNHEY, SVGAGI. The V and J ends lost 5 bases and 2 bases respectively, with 10 bases between them. The chain links TRBV6-5 to TRBJ2-6, with D possibly TRBD1 on 6 matching bases. This sequence was found in a man between 18 and 29 years old in good health. Input material: naive CD4+ T cells sorted from blood. Subset here: CD45RA+ positively selected. CDR3 protein: CASSPEGAGANVLTF. As DNA, the CDR3 is TGTGCCAGCAGTCCCGAGGGGGCTGGGGCCAACGTCCTGACTTTC.